Presented here are 5 T cell receptor beta chains from one specimen sequenced in a study of blood T cell repertoires in COVID-19. Only in-frame clones appear in the TCRdb table, and some are missing; sequencing was by immunoSEQ multiplex PCR. The repertoire holds approximately 150,000 clones, with approximately 86% as singletons. The sample taken for sequencing was peripheral blood. All receptors come from an older man with acute or convalescent COVID-19.

The V and J genes are TRBV19 and TRBJ1-5; unclear D gene. The CDR3 extends over 16 amino acids. V lost 4 bases to trimming and J lost 0 bases, with 13 bases between them. CDR1 and CDR2 (germline): LNHDA, SQIVND (reference sequence). CDR3 protein: CASSTPLRYSNQPQHF. The CDR3 nucleotides read TGTGCCAGTAGTACCCCACTCCGGTATAGCAATCAGCCCCAGCATTTT. The whole variable domain, filled in from reference TRBV19 and TRBJ1-5, reads DGGITQSPKYLFRKEGQNVTLSCEQNLNHDAMYWYRQDPGQGLRLIYYSQIVNDFQKGDIAEGYSVSREKKESFPLTVTSAQKNPTAFYLCASSTPLRYSNQPQHFGDGTRLSIL.

The gene calls are TRBV28 and TRBJ1-1; TRBD1 matches 9 bases. V dropped 5 bases and J dropped 3; count of bases not matched to a gene: 10. Germline assignment: CDR1 MDHEN and CDR2 SYDVKM. The CDR3 loop spans 16 amino acids. CDR3 DNA: TGTGCCAGCAGTATAACCGGGACAGGGCTTGACACTGAAGCTTTCTTT. Protein: CASSITGTGLDTEAFF. Supplemented by reference TRBV28 and TRBJ1-1, the full variable domain reads DVKVTQSSRYLVKRTGEKVFLECVQDMDHENMFWYRQDPGLGLRLIYFSYDVKMKEKGDIPEGYSVSREKKERFSLILESASTNQTSMYLCASSITGTGLDTEAFFGQGTRLTVV.

The genes are TRBV5-4 and TRBJ2-1, with 8 bases that match TRBD1. This CDR3 spans 15 amino acids. The germline CDR1 and CDR2 sequences are SGHNT and YYREEE (reference sequence). Unmatched junction bases numbered 8, after V lost 5 bases and J lost 4 bases. In DNA, the CDR3 is TGTGCCAGCAGAGTTACAGGGGGACCTTACAATGAGCAGTTCTTC. Protein: CASRVTGGPYNEQFF.

The CDR3 protein is CASSQGANMNTEAFF. CDR3 DNA: TGTGCCAGCAGCCAGGGGGCGAACATGAACACTGAAGCTTTCTTT. The gene calls are TRBV3-1 (or the pseudogene TRBV3-2) and TRBJ1-1; the D gene is possibly TRBD1 (6 bases). Trimming took off 3 bases at V and 0 bases at J, with 11 bases between the two ends. This CDR3 has 15 residues. Germline loops: CDR1 LGHDT, CDR2 YNNKEL (reference sequence).

The chain couples TRBV5-4 to TRBJ2-5; the D gene is possibly TRBD1 (5 bases). CDR1 and CDR2 (germline): SGHNT, YYREEE (reference sequence). Trimming stripped 4 bases from V and 1 base from J, with 20 bases between. The CDR3 is 17 amino acids. This CDR3 is CASSPSQGTSRQETQYF. Written as DNA, the CDR3 is TGTGCCAGCAGCCCGAGCCAGGGAACGTCCCGCCAAGAGACCCAGTACTTC.